This entry concerns a single T cell receptor beta chain. The data were obtained in a study of blood T cell repertoires in COVID-19. Clones were read by immunoSEQ multiplex PCR, and TCRdb kept only the in-frame ones, dropping some. This table holds 180,000 or so clones, roughly 83% found once. The specimen sequenced was PBMCs or T cells enriched from blood (not recorded which). The sequence derives from a man aged 40-49 years with acute COVID-19.

CDR3 in amino acids: CASSLKAPAGGLEQYF. CDR3 coding DNA: TGTGCCAGCAGCTTAAAGGCACCAGCGGGAGGGCTCGAGCAGTACTTC. J is TRBJ2-7 and V is TRBV7-8; 10 bases map to TRBD2. This CDR3 is built from 16 residues. Trimming cost V 2 bases and J 6 bases; bases outside gene matches: 10. Per germline, CDR1 SGHVS and CDR2 FQNEAQ.